This TCR beta chain was documented in a study of response to subunit inactivated influenza vaccine. Using its own MiXCR run on the RT-PCR reads, TCRdb lists one record per CDR3 protein. The data show under 550,000 distinct CDR3 sequences, with approximately 7.6% seen just once and 10% to 15% held by the top ten. The study, taken as a whole, reports: The authors proposed limited new T cell recruitment per seasonal influenza vaccination.

CDR1 DFQATT and CDR2 SNEGSKA come from the germline V gene (reference sequence). The CDR3 is 17 amino acids. J lost 0 bases, V lost 6 bases, and 5 bases had no gene match. This clonotype was recorded many times. Its antigen remains unidentified. The sequences come from PBMCs from blood, collected roughly 24 months after vaccination. The sequence derives from a man between 50 and 75 years old who received an inactivated influenza vaccine. The chain couples TRBV20-1 to TRBJ2-1; 16 bases map to TRBD2. The CDR3 region is CSAQGLAGGSSYNEQFF. In nucleotides, the CDR3 is TGCAGTGCACAGGGACTAGCGGGAGGGAGCTCCTACAATGAGCAGTTCTTC.